This TCR beta chain was sequenced in a study of somatic mutations in cytotoxic T cells in rheumatoid arthritis listed by TCRdb under 2017. General notes on the study: A FACSAria II or Sony SH800 was used to flow-sort some V beta antibody-stained T-cell populations at nearly 100% purity, and TCRB sequencing was also done on sorted V beta1+ cells. The study asked whether expanded CD8+ T-cell clones in newly diagnosed, untreated rheumatoid arthritis carry somatic mutations, and used TCRB deep sequencing to characterize clonality. TCRB deep sequencing was performed for approximately 60 rheumatoid arthritis patients and about 20 healthy controls. Median age was essentially the same in the patient group and the control group.

With a median age of approximately 50 years (range about 21-75) and roughly 59% female, the healthy controls consisted of over 15 blood donors whose buffy coats were used. CD4+ and CD8+ cells were isolated by positive magnetic bead selection on an AutoMACS, and purity was checked by flow cytometry. Isolation of peripheral blood mononuclear cells was done through Ficoll-Paque PLUS density gradient separation. DNA was extracted from CD4-enriched, CD8-enriched or PBMC samples with Nucleospin Tissue or Tissue XS kits and quantified with a Qubit 2.0 fluorometer. Overall results and qualifications from the work: The antigen targets of the expanded CD8+ clones were unknown, and absence from virus-specific databases did not rule out viral specificity. No adjustment for multiple comparisons was made for the slight TRBV07 underrepresentation in patients. In 8 of 65 patients the largest CD8+ clone exceeded 20% of CD8+ cells, and several identical CD8+ TCRB sequences were shared between blood and synovial fluid. Rheumatoid arthritis patients and age-matched healthy controls did not significantly differ in CD8+ T-cell clonality. In patients, CD8+ clonality rose with age (Spearman r ~ 0.49), which was not the case in healthy controls.

On this clone: The antigen it binds to is not known. Base qualities are missing; no much larger clone stands one base away.

From its cysteine to its phenylalanine, the CDR3 spans 15 amino acids. The read is trimmed to its CDR3 DNA, 45 bases read in frame from base 1. V was cut back by 0 bases and J by 0 bases, leaving a gap of 7 bases between them. CDR1 and CDR2 (MGHRA, YSYEKL) derive from the germline V gene. Genomic DNA underwent TCRB CDR3 sequencing using the immunoSEQ assay. On the authors' methods: The analyses included only productive TCRB rearrangements. Clonality was expressed as a Shannon entropy-based productive clonality index, with each clone defined by a unique TCRB CDR3 sequence. The template counts of each clone relative to the total templates per sample were used to calculate repertoire overlap between two samples. V-gene usage measured by flow cytometry correlated with TCRB sequencing V-gene usage, with a Spearman r of 0.5 to 0.65. Held by TCRdb, this immuneACCESS table contains in-frame sequences only and omits some clones. Under half of the omission traces to an unresolved V gene where checked; the cause of the rest is unknown. That table is the source of V, J and clone size, and D and trimming were worked out from the DNA. The sample table contains over 8,500 clones; only one count was recorded for over 65% of them. The biggest ten clones account for under 50% of the sample.

The sequence was collected from a man aged 55-75 years in good health. The sequencing sample was made of CD8+ T cells sorted from blood. The rearranged chain carries TRBV4-1 and TRBJ2-3; the D gene assignment is ambiguous. CDR3 sequence: CASSQDSGSTDTQYF. The DNA reads as follows: TGCGCCAGCAGCCAAGACTCGGGTAGCACAGATACGCAGTATTTT.